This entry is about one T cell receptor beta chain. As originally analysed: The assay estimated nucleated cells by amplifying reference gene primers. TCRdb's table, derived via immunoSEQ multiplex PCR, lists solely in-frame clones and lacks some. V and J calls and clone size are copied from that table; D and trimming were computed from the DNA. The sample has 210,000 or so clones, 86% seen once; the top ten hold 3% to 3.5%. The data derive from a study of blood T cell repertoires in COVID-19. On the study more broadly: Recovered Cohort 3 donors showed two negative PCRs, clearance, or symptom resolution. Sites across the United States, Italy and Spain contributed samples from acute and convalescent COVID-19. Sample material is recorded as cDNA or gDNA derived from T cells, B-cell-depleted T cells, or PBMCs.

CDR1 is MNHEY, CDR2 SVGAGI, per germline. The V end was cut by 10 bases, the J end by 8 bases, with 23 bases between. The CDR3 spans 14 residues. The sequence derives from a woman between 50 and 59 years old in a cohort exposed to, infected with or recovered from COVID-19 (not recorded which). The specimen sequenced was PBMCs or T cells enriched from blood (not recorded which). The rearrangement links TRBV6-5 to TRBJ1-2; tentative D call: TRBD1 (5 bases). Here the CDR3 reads CATPTSLTRQGYTF. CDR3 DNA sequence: TGTGCCACCCCAACATCCCTAACCCGACAGGGCTACACCTTC.